Listed below are T cell receptor beta chains from one sample, sequenced in a study of cytomegalovirus exposure and HLA in healthy donors. Data came from immunoSEQ multiplex PCR; TCRdb stores just in-frame clones and leaves some out. The sample totals about 170,000 clones. Sequences were obtained from PBMCs. The receptors come from a woman between 18 and 29 years old in good health and CMV-seropositive. Each CDR3 is given with its conserved first and last residue. The order of the fields is V gene, J gene, D gene, CDR3 DNA, CDR3 protein. A D gene is named only where the DNA matches it firmly.

>TRBV13|TRBJ2-7|TRBD1
TGTGCCAGCAGCTTCACAGGGGAGAGGGAGCAGTACTTC
CASSFTGEREQYF
>TRBV9|TRBJ1-1|NA
TGTGCCAGCAGCGTAGATAGCTTCGCTGAAGCTTTCTTT
CASSVDSFAEAFF
>TRBV18|TRBJ1-5|TRBD1
TGTGCCAGCTCGACTAGACAGGGTTTTGATCAGCCCCAGCATTTT
CASSTRQGFDQPQHF
>TRBV29-1|TRBJ2-7|TRBD2
TGCAGCGTTGGGGGCATTCCGGGACTAGCGGGACGGTCTCCCGAGCAGTACTTC
CSVGGIPGLAGRSPEQYF
>TRBV18|TRBJ1-1|NA
TGTGCCAGCTCAGGAGGAGGGGACACTGAAGCTTTCTTT
CASSGGGDTEAFF
>TRBV5-3|TRBJ2-5|TRBD1
TGTGCCAGAAGCCCAAATGACAGGGTTTCCCAGTACTTC
CARSPNDRVSQYF
>TRBV11-3|TRBJ2-7|TRBD2
TGTGCCAGCAGCCCGCGGGCTAGCGGGAACTACGAGCAGTACTTC
CASSPRASGNYEQYF
>TRBV6-4|TRBJ2-1|TRBD2
TGTGCCAGCGGTGACGAGATTAGCGGGAGTTCGGATGAGCAGTTCTTC
CASGDEISGSSDEQFF
>TRBV7-9|TRBJ2-1|TRBD2
TGTGCCAGCAGCCCGGGACTAGCGGGAGTTGGGTATGAGCAGTTCTTC
CASSPGLAGVGYEQFF
>TRBV19|TRBJ2-7|TRBD1
TGTGCCAGTAGTAACAGGGGGGCCTCCTACGAGCAGTACTTC
CASSNRGASYEQYF
>TRBV29-1|TRBJ2-7|NA
TGCAGCGTTGAAGAGCTAGATTCCTACGAGCAGTACTTC
CSVEELDSYEQYF
>TRBV5-1|TRBJ1-6|NA
TGCGCCAGCAGTTTAGACAGTTATAATTCACCCCTCCACTTT
CASSLDSYNSPLHF
>TRBV14|TRBJ2-7|NA
TGTGCCAGCAGCCAAGGGGGGGACGAGCAGTACTTC
CASSQGGDEQYF
>TRBV7-3|TRBJ1-6|NA
TGTGCCAGCAGCTCCCAGGGAGGAGAATCACCCCTCCACTTT
CASSSQGGESPLHF
>TRBV11-2|TRBJ2-3|NA
TGTGCCAGCAGCTTTGCGGACACAGATACGCAGTATTTT
CASSFADTDTQYF
>TRBV5-4|TRBJ1-1|NA
TGTGCCAGCAGCTTGAATCAGATCAACACTGAAGCTTTCTTT
CASSLNQINTEAFF
>TRBV7-3|TRBJ2-1|NA
TGTGCCAGCAGCTTAAACAACGGGGACAATGAGCAGTTCTTC
CASSLNNGDNEQFF
>TRBV20-1|TRBJ1-6|TRBD1
TGCAGTGCCTACGAGCAGGGGGGACTCCACTTT
CSAYEQGGLHF
>TRBV7-9|TRBJ2-7|NA
TGTGCCAGCAGAGTGACTGGCTCCTACGAGCAGTACTTC
CASRVTGSYEQYF
>TRBV19|TRBJ1-5|NA
TGTGCCAGTAGAGGCGGGAAGACTCAAGATCAGCCCCAGCATTTT
CASRGGKTQDQPQHF
>TRBV27|TRBJ2-1|NA
TGTGCCAGCAGTTCGGTACGAAATGAGCAGTTCTTC
CASSSVRNEQFF
>TRBV4-3|TRBJ1-2|NA
TGCGCCAGCAGCCAAGATAGGCGAGGTGGTGGCTACACCTTC
CASSQDRRGGGYTF
>TRBV5-4|TRBJ2-1|TRBD2
TGTGCCAGCAGCTGGGGACTAGCGGGCAGGAGCTCCTACAATGAGCAGTTCTTC
CASSWGLAGRSSYNEQFF
>TRBV10-3|TRBJ2-7|TRBD2
TGTGCCATCAAACCCGGACTAGCGGGGGCCTACGAGCAGTACTTC
CAIKPGLAGAYEQYF
>TRBV19|TRBJ2-7|NA
TGTGCCAGTAGTATAGTGTGGAGCAAAGGAATAAACTACGAGCAGTACTTC
CASSIVWSKGINYEQYF
>TRBV7-6|TRBJ2-1|NA
TGTGCCAGGAGACGGAGCAATGAGCAGTTCTTC
CARRRSNEQFF
>TRBV2|TRBJ1-4|TRBD1
TGTGCCAGCAGCGCCGGACAGGGGGTTTATGAAAAACTGTTTTTT
CASSAGQGVYEKLFF